The 6 T cell receptor beta chains presented below share a single source sample, sequenced in a study of cytomegalovirus exposure and HLA in healthy donors. PCR primers comprised 60 Vbeta and 13 Jbeta primers. The repertoire was sequenced with immunoSEQ multiplex PCR; TCRdb's copy has only in-frame clones and lacks some. The table records about 220,000 clones, about four fifths of them present only once. Material: PBMCs. The receptors here all came from a woman aged 40 to 50 in good health and CMV-seropositive.

The CDR3 loop reads CASSQVRGETQYF. The CDR3 DNA sequence: TGTGCCAGCAGCCAAGTGCGGGGAGAGACCCAGTACTTC. The rearrangement links TRBV14 to TRBJ2-5; the D gene is possibly TRBD2 (6 bases). Per germline, CDR1 SGHDN and CDR2 FVKESK. V was pared by 1 base and J by 4 bases, with 7 bases between. The CDR3 consists of 13 residues.

This clone was seen only once. The identical CDR3 is also encoded by other nucleotide sequences in the sample. V gene TRBV29-1 combines with J gene TRBJ2-7; tentatively, D is TRBD2 (6 bases). V lost 5 bases to trimming and J lost 7 bases, with 27 bases between them. The germline V gene has CDR1 SQVTM and CDR2 ANQGSEA. This CDR3 has 16 amino acids. CDR3 residues: CSVKWLASNSRGEQYF. The CDR3 nucleotides are TGCAGCGTTAAATGGCTAGCGAGCAATTCTCGGGGGGAGCAGTACTTC.

CDR3 sequence reads: CAVYRGAEAFF. CDR3 in DNA: TGTGCCGTGTACAGGGGCGCTGAAGCTTTCTTT. The chain uses TRBV6-1 and TRBJ1-1, with 7 bases fitting TRBD1. The trim removed 11 bases at V and 6 bases at J, leaving 6 bases unmatched. The germline gives CDR1 MNHNS, CDR2 SASEGT. The CDR3 loop spans 11 amino acids.

This chain joins TRBV4-3 and TRBJ1-1; 8 nucleotides line up with TRBD1. Germline V CDR1 and CDR2: LGHNA, YSLEER. Unmatched junction bases numbered 13, after V lost 4 bases and J lost 9 bases. This CDR3 is 15 amino acids long. CDR3 residues: CASSPTLRGRGKAFF. The CDR3 nucleotides read TGCGCCAGCAGCCCGACCCTCAGGGGGCGAGGTAAAGCTTTCTTT.

This chain joins TRBV10-3 and TRBJ2-5; 11 nucleotides align to TRBD2. The assigned J gene may be wrong: the sequence end matches TRBJ2-7 better. Per the germline V gene, CDR1 is ENHRY and CDR2 is SYGVKD. The CDR3 has 16 amino acids. The CDR3 coding sequence is TGTGCCATCAGTGTGACTAGCGGGGTGCCTGAATACGAGCAGTACTTC. It encodes CAISVTSGVPEYEQYF.

CDR3 nucleotides: TGTGCCAGTAGTTTAAGGGACAGACCGAACCTAAGACACAAAAACATTCAGTACTTC. Its protein product is CASSLRDRPNLRHKNIQYF. V gene TRBV19 combines with J gene TRBJ2-4; 7 positions agree with TRBD1. Germline trimming cut 5 bases from V and 3 bases from J; bases unmatched to any gene: 19. Germline V CDR1 and CDR2: LNHDA, SQIVND (reference sequence). CDR3 length: 19 residues. The whole variable domain, filled in from reference TRBV19 and TRBJ2-4, reads DGGITQSPKYLFRKEGQNVTLSCEQNLNHDAMYWYRQDPGQGLRLIYYSQIVNDFQKGDIAEGYSVSREKKESFPLTVTSAQKNPTAFYLCASSLRDRPNLRHKNIQYFGAGTRLSVL.